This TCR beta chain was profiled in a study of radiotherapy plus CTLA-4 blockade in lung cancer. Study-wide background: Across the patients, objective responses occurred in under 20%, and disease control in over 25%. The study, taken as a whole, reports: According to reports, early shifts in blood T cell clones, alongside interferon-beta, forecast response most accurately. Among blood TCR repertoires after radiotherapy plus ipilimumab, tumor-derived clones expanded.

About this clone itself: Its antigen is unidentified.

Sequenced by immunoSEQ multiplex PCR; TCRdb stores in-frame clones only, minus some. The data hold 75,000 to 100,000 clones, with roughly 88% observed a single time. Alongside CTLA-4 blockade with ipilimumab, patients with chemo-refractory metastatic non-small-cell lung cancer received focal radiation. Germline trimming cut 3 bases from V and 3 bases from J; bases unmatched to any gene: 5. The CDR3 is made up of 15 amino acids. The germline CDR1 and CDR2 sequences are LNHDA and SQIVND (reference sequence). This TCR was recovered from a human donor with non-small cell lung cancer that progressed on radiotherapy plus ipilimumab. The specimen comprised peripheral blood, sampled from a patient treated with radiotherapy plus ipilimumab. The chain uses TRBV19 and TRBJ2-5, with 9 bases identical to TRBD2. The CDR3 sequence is CASSIRAGGEETQYF. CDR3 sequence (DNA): TGTGCCAGTAGTATCCGGGCGGGAGGGGAAGAGACCCAGTACTTC.